A few counts support the clone carrying this T cell receptor (beta chain). Its specificity is unknown. The record originates from a study of cytomegalovirus exposure and HLA in healthy donors. Study-wide context: Prior work identified 117 million unique TCR beta sequences in some 200 million T cells. General study findings and limits: When presence/absence was analysed, sequencing depth was taken to be roughly uniform across donors.

Per the germline V gene, CDR1 is ENHRY and CDR2 is SYGVKD. The junction had 4 bases not matched to a gene; V was cut back by 7 bases and J by 2 bases. The CDR3 extends over 13 amino acids. The donors comprised healthy bone marrow donors. PCR involved 60 Vbeta and 13 Jbeta primers. Sequencing used immunoSEQ multiplex PCR; TCRdb keeps in-frame clones, though not all of them. The sample holds about 65,000 clones, 80% seen once. The chain joins TRBV10-3 to TRBJ2-7, with 8 bases matching TRBD1. Material for sequencing was PBMCs. The receptor was derived from a woman in her twenties or thirties in good health and CMV-seronegative. The CDR3: CAITRDRTYEQYF. CDR3 bases: TGTGCCATCACCCGGGACAGGACCTACGAGCAGTACTTC.